Reported below is one T cell receptor beta chain. The data were taken from a study of control samples from healthy donors and cancer patients. Assay: immunoSEQ multiplex PCR; the TCRdb copy retains only in-frame clones and omits some. The table shows about 160,000 clones, with 85% to 90% occurring only once. Trimming removed 2 bases at V and 0 bases at J, with 9 bases between. The CDR3 runs 15 residues. CDR1 and CDR2 (germline): SGDLS, YYNGEE. The J gene is TRBJ1-5, the V gene TRBV9, with D maybe TRBD1 (6 bases). Sequencing used blood. The clonotype comes from a man aged 25-40 years in good health. CDR3 sequence (DNA): TGTGCCAGCAGCGTCACAGGGTCTAGCAATCAGCCCCAGCATTTT. Translation: CASSVTGSSNQPQHF.